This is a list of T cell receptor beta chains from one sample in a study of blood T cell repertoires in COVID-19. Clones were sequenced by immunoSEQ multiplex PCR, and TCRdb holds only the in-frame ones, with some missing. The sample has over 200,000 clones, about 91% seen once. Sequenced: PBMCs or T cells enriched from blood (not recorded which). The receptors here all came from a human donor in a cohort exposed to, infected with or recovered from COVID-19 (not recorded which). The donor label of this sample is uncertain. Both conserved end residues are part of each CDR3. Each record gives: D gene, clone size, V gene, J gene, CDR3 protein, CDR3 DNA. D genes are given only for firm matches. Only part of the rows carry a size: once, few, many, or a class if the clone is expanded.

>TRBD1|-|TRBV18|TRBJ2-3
CASSPQGAVSTDTQYF
TGTGCCAGCTCCCCCCAGGGGGCCGTAAGCACAGATACGCAGTATTTT
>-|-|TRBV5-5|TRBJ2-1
CASSSGGAPYNEQFF
TGTGCCAGCAGCTCTGGGGGGGCCCCCTACAATGAGCAGTTCTTC
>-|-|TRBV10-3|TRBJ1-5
CAISEGQGMSQPQHF
TGTGCCATCAGTGAGGGGCAGGGTATGAGTCAGCCCCAGCATTTT
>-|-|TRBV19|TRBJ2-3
CATRGVTDTQYF
TGTGCCACCCGCGGGGTGACAGATACGCAGTATTTT
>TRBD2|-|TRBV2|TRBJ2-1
CASSEVPKRGNNEQFF
TGTGCCAGCAGTGAAGTTCCCAAGCGGGGGAATAATGAGCAGTTCTTC
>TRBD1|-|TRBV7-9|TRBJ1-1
CASSWTGLNTEAFF
TGTGCCAGCAGCTGGACAGGTTTGAACACTGAAGCTTTCTTT
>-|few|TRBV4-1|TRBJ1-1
CASSQDPWAGNKAFF
TGCGCCAGCAGCCAAGATCCGTGGGCAGGGAATAAAGCTTTCTTT
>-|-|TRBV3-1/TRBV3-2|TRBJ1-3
CASSQMTDQVSGNTIYF
TGTGCCAGCAGCCAGATGACAGATCAAGTCTCTGGAAACACCATATATTTT
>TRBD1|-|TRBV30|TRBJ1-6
CAWAGTGSSPLHF
TGTGCCTGGGCCGGGACAGGTAGTTCACCCCTCCACTTT
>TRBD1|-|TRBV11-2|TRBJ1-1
CASSLGRGRDLGTEAFF
TGTGCCAGCAGCTTAGGCAGGGGGCGAGATTTGGGGACTGAAGCTTTCTTT
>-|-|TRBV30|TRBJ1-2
CAWSVRGVNGYTF
TGTGCCTGGAGTGTACGGGGGGTTAACGGCTACACCTTC
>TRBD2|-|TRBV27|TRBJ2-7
CASRSLAGSSYEQYF
TGTGCCAGCAGATCCCTAGCGGGGAGCTCCTACGAGCAGTACTTC
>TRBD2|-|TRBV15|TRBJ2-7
CATSRETRRTSGPYEQYF
TGTGCCACCAGCAGAGAGACAAGAAGGACTAGCGGACCCTACGAGCAGTACTTC
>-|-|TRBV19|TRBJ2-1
CASSGTRDGSSYNEQFF
TGTGCCAGTAGTGGGACCAGGGACGGGAGCTCCTACAATGAGCAGTTCTTC
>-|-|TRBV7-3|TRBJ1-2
CASSFEGAYGYTF
TGTGCCAGCAGCTTTGAGGGAGCCTATGGCTACACCTTC
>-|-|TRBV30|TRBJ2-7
CACTDRGSTEQYF
TGTGCCTGCACCGACAGAGGTTCCACCGAGCAGTACTTC
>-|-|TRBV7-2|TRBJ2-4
CASSSDSVRGSPKNIQYF
TGTGCCAGCAGCTCGGACAGTGTAAGGGGTAGTCCCAAAAACATTCAGTACTTC
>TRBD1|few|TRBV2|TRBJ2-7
CASAGQGVYEQYF
TGTGCCAGCGCGGGACAGGGGGTCTACGAGCAGTACTTC
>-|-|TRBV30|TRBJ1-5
CAWSFRGLQPQHF
TGTGCCTGGTCGTTCCGGGGTTTACAGCCCCAGCATTTT
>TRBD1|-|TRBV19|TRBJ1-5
CAISTGGREQPQHF
TGTGCCATTAGTACAGGGGGCCGGGAGCAGCCCCAGCATTTT
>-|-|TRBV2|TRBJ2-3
CASSPGKGADTQYF
TGTGCCAGCAGTCCCGGGAAGGGGGCAGATACGCAGTATTTT
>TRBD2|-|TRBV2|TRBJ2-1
CATQRGLDYGEQFF
TGTGCCACCCAGAGGGGACTAGATTACGGCGAGCAGTTCTTC
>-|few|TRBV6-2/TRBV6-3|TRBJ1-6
CASSYLGVDSPLHF
TGTGCCAGCAGTTACTTAGGGGTAGATTCACCCCTCCACTTT
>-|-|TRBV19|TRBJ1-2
CASSPRGNNYGYTF
TGTGCCAGTAGTCCCAGAGGAAATAACTATGGCTACACCTTC
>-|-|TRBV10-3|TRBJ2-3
CAISPRPGRASTDTQYF
TGTGCCATCAGTCCCCGGCCAGGCAGGGCTAGCACAGATACGCAGTATTTT
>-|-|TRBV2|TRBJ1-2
CASSRVVAYGYTF
TGTGCCAGCAGCCGGGTGGTAGCCTATGGCTACACCTTC
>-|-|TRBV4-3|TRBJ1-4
CASSQEAGFEKLFF
TGCGCCAGCAGCCAAGAGGCAGGGTTTGAAAAACTGTTTTTT
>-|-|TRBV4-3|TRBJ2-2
CASSQPAYGGSTGELFF
TGCGCCAGCAGCCAGCCGGCCTATGGGGGGAGCACCGGGGAGCTGTTTTTT